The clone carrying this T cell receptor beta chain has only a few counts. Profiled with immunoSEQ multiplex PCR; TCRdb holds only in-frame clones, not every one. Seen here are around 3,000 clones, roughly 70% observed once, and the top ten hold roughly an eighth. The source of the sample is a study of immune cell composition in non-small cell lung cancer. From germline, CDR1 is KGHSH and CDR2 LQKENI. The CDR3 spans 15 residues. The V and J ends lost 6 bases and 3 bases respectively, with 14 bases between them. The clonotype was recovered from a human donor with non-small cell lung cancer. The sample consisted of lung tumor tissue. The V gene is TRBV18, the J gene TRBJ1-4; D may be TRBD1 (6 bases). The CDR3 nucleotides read TGTGCCAGCTCCACCGGGGGGGCGCCTAATGAAAAACTGTTTTTT. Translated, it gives CASSTGGAPNEKLFF.